This T cell receptor beta chain was sequenced in a study of human T cells and chemical hapten exposure. Findings of the study overall: Significantly more large CDR3 similarity clusters arose among expanded TCRs than among controls. Having alopecia, donors may respond immunologically unlike healthy people.

Trimming took 5 bases from V and 8 from J, leaving 15 bases between them. The germline CDR1 and CDR2 sequences are SEHNR and FQNEAQ (reference sequence). This CDR3 has 13 amino acids. This clonotype has only a few counts. Its target is unknown. TCRdb processed the RACE reads anew with MiXCR; each CDR3 protein has one entry. The sample lists over 60,000 distinct CDR3 sequences, about 9.4% occurring once. Time point defined: patch test 2, 6 weeks after DPC sensitization. Described treatment: therapeutic diphenylcyclopropenone sensitization with weekly scalp DPC. Suited to DPC and affected by alopecia, the donors ranged from 18 to 70 years old.

This material consisted of whole blood, taken in connection with sensitization to the hapten diphenylcyclopropenone (DPC). This TCR was recovered from a woman between 45 and 65 years old with alopecia areata. Some clones in this sample may be carry-over from other donors' samples. The chain is built from TRBV7-9 and TRBJ1-2; perhaps TRBD1 as D (6 bases). For the CDR3, the DNA is TGTGCCAGCAGCCGACCAGGGGTAGACGGCTACACCTTC. This translates into CASSRPGVDGYTF.